The T cell receptor (beta chain) described here comes from a study of shared clonotypes between healthy human individuals. The CDR3 is 17 residues long. Per germline, CDR1 MDHEN and CDR2 SYDVKM. Trimming removed 5 bases from V and 0 bases from J, with 17 bases in between. Clones were read by immunoSEQ multiplex PCR, and TCRdb kept only the in-frame ones, dropping some. The repertoire includes about 1 million clones, about 75% of them detected once, and over 1.3% sits in the top ten. The sequenced sample was memory CD4+ T cells sorted from blood. Subset noted: CD45RA-negative fraction. This chain joins TRBV28 and TRBJ1-5; no clear D. The TCR originated in a man between 18 and 29 years old in good health. The CDR3 bases are TGTGCCAGCAGTCCCCCGTCCGGGAGCTTTAGCAATCAGCCCCAGCATTTT. It yields the protein CASSPPSGSFSNQPQHF. The full variable domain, rest sourced from reference TRBV28 and TRBJ1-5, is DVKVTQSSRYLVKRTGEKVFLECVQDMDHENMFWYRQDPGLGLRLIYFSYDVKMKEKGDIPEGYSVSREKKERFSLILESASTNQTSMYLCASSPPSGSFSNQPQHFGDGTRLSIL.